What follows are 23 T cell receptor beta chains derived from one specimen sequenced in a study of blood T cell repertoires in COVID-19. Repertoires were generated with immunoSEQ multiplex PCR, while TCRdb's copy carries only in-frame clones and drops some. The sample has roughly 120,000 clones, 75% to 90% seen once. Sequenced material: peripheral blood. The receptors here all came from a woman in her thirties or forties with acute or convalescent COVID-19.

The chain couples TRBV4-1 to TRBJ2-1; TRBD2 might be the D (5 bases). In germline, CDR1 is MGHRA, CDR2 YSYEKL. With 0 bases removed from V and 12 bases from J, the gap between germline ends came to 15 bases. The CDR3 contains 14 residues. Written as DNA, the CDR3 is TGCGCCAGCAGCCAAGATCGATCGAGGGAGACGCAGTTCTTC. Protein product: CASSQDRSRETQFF.

The rearrangement joins TRBV2 to TRBJ2-1, with 7 bases that match TRBD1. Germline CDR1 SNHLY, CDR2 FYNNEI. V was clipped by 6 bases and J by 6 bases; unmatched bases: 8. The CDR3 totals 14 residues. DNA of the CDR3: TGTGCCAGCAGGGAAAAACCAGGGGGCAATGAGCAGTTCTTC. Translation gives CASREKPGGNEQFF.

V usage is TRBV23-1 and J usage is TRBJ1-1; no definite D call. TRBV23-1 is recorded as an ORF, its role being uncertain. The CDR3 has 15 residues. The V end was cut by 2 bases, the J end by 5 bases, with 15 bases between. CDR3 nucleotide sequence: TGCGCCAGCAGTCAACCTCGCGTGGGAGAGACTGAAGCTTTCTTT. It codes for CASSQPRVGETEAFF.

The genes are TRBV9 and TRBJ1-2, with D perhaps TRBD1 (6 bases). V was clipped by 7 bases and J by 5 bases, with 9 bases between them. The CDR3 covers 11 residues. The germline V gene encodes CDR1 SGDLS and CDR2 YYNGEE. The DNA for the CDR3 is TGTGCCAGCTCAGGGGTGTATGGCTACACCTTC. Residues: CASSGVYGYTF.

The chain has TRBV12-5 and TRBJ1-5, with 7 bases fitting TRBD1. With V trimmed by 8 bases and J by 0 bases, 4 bases remained unmatched. In germline, CDR1 is LGHNT, CDR2 FRNRAP. The CDR3 extends over 14 amino acids. In DNA form, the CDR3 reads TGTGCTAGTTCTGGGACAGTTAGCAATCAGCCCCAGCATTTT. Translation gives CASSGTVSNQPQHF.

CDR3 residues: CASSQSNTGHRVTQYF. The DNA for the CDR3 is TGTGCCAGCAGCCAATCAAACACAGGGCATCGGGTTACGCAGTATTTT. The chain carries TRBV5-8 and TRBJ2-3; D possibly corresponds to TRBD1 (6 bases). Trimming removed 4 bases from V and 8 bases from J, with 23 bases in between. Germline lookup yields CDR1 SGHTS and CDR2 YDEGEE. The CDR3 runs 16 residues. The whole variable domain, filled in from reference TRBV5-8 and TRBJ2-3, reads EAGVTQSPTHLIKTRGQQATLRCSPISGHTSVYWYQQALGLGLQFLLWYDEGEERNRGNFPPRFSGRQFPNYSSELNVNALELEDSALYLCASSQSNTGHRVTQYFGPGTRLTVL.

The chain employs TRBV11-1 and TRBJ2-5, with D perhaps TRBD1 (6 bases). CDR1 and CDR2 (germline): SGHAT, FQDESV (reference sequence). The CDR3 is 15 residues long. V shed 5 bases and J shed 5 bases, with 18 bases lying between them. The CDR3 region has the DNA TGTGCCAGCAGCCCCAGAGGGGGTACCAGGGAGACCCAGTACTTC. Translated, it gives CASSPRGGTRETQYF.

This clone was counted only a few times. The rearrangement joins TRBV5-1 to TRBJ1-2; 7 bases fit TRBD1. From germline, CDR1 is SGHRS and CDR2 YFSETQ. The CDR3 has 15 amino acids. V lost 5 bases and J lost 3; bases outside the gene matches: 10. The CDR3 region has the DNA TGCGCCAGCAGGCATAATACCGGGACAGACTATGGCTACACCTTC. Its protein is CASRHNTGTDYGYTF. The whole variable domain, remainder taken from reference TRBV5-1 and TRBJ1-2, is KAGVTQTPRYLIKTRGQQVTLSCSPISGHRSVSWYQQTPGQGLQFLFEYFSETQRNKGNFPGRFSGRQFSNSRSEMNVSTLELGDSALYLCASRHNTGTDYGYTFGSGTRLTVV.

This clone was observed at least ten times. The chain combines TRBV10-1 with TRBJ2-1; D gene ambiguous. The CDR3 extends over 16 amino acids. The ends were cut back, 2 bases at V and 1 base at J, with 12 bases in the middle. Germline V gene sequence: CDR1 WNHNN, CDR2 SYGVQD (reference sequence). CDR3 coding DNA: TGCGCCAGCAGTGAGGTGACAAATACATCCTACAATGAGCAGTTCTTC. Its translation is CASSEVTNTSYNEQFF.

The rearrangement uses TRBV5-1 and TRBJ2-3; 10 bases fit TRBD1. Per the germline V gene, CDR1 is SGHRS and CDR2 is YFSETQ. The trim removed 6 bases at V and 5 bases at J, leaving 6 bases unmatched. The CDR3 totals 14 residues. The CDR3 protein is CASTRDRGGDTQYF. Here the CDR3 DNA reads TGCGCCAGCACTCGGGACAGGGGTGGAGATACGCAGTATTTT.

The chain has TRBV30 and TRBJ1-3; D is ambiguous. V was pared by 0 bases and J by 7 bases, with 10 bases between. This CDR3 spans 13 amino acids. Germline V gives CDR1 GTSNPN, CDR2 SVGIG (reference sequence). The DNA for the CDR3 is TGTGCCTGGAGTGTAAACGGAGGTAACACCATATATTTT. It is translated as CAWSVNGGNTIYF.

This chain uses TRBV29-1 with TRBJ1-4, with 9 bases lining up with TRBD1. CDR1 and CDR2 from the germline V gene are SQVTM and ANQGSEA. Germline trimming cut 4 bases from V and 11 bases from J; bases unmatched to any gene: 8. This CDR3 has 13 residues. The CDR3 reads CSVAGDRDEKLFF. The CDR3 DNA sequence: TGCAGCGTTGCCGGGGACAGGGACGAGAAACTGTTTTTT.

The rearrangement uses TRBV5-1 and TRBJ1-4; D perhaps matches TRBD1 (6 bases). This CDR3 is built from 15 residues. CDR1 and CDR2 (germline): SGHRS, YFSETQ. V lost 4 bases to trimming and J lost 0 bases, with 10 bases between them. CDR3 nucleotide sequence: TGCGCCAGCAGCAGCGAGGGGGCAACTAATGAAAAACTGTTTTTT. It is translated as CASSSEGATNEKLFF.

The chain is built from TRBV5-1 and TRBJ1-4, with no clear D. This CDR3 contains 14 residues. Trimming removed 0 bases at V and 4 bases at J, with 7 bases between. Germline loops: CDR1 SGHRS, CDR2 YFSETQ. DNA for the CDR3: TGCGCCAGCAGCTTGGCGGGAAGTAATGAAAAACTGTTTTTT. Its protein product is CASSLAGSNEKLFF.

The V gene is TRBV19, the J gene TRBJ1-6; TRBD1 agrees at 8 bases. The CDR3 consists of 13 residues. The germline V gene encodes CDR1 LNHDA and CDR2 SQIVND (reference sequence). The trim removed 4 bases at V and 17 bases at J, leaving 10 bases unmatched. CDR3: CASSTWGQARFHF. CDR3 DNA sequence: TGTGCCAGTAGTACGTGGGGACAGGCGAGGTTCCACTTT.

The gene calls are TRBV5-1 and TRBJ1-1; D ambiguous. This CDR3 is 13 amino acids long. Trimming stripped 7 bases from V and 4 bases from J, with 14 bases between. In germline, CDR1 is SGHRS, CDR2 YFSETQ. DNA for the CDR3: TGCGCCAGCTCTCAAGCGCTGGGCACTGAAGCTTTCTTT. Translating it yields CASSQALGTEAFF.

V gene TRBV6-4 combines with J gene TRBJ2-3; D might be TRBD1 (5 bases). Germline V gene sequence: CDR1 MRHNA, CDR2 SNTAGT. The V end was cut by 4 bases, the J end by 1 base, with 6 bases between. The CDR3 sequence is 13 residues long. Here the CDR3 DNA reads TGTGCCAGCAGTGCACAGGGCACAGATACGCAGTATTTT. Protein product: CASSAQGTDTQYF.

The gene calls are TRBV11-1 and TRBJ2-7, with TRBD2 as a possible D gene (5 bases). The V end was cut by 3 bases, the J end by 2 bases, with 8 bases between. CDR3 length: 13 residues. Germline assignment: CDR1 SGHAT and CDR2 FQDESV (reference sequence). CDR3 sequence reads: CASSFGIPYEQYF. CDR3 DNA: TGTGCCAGCAGCTTCGGGATACCCTACGAGCAGTACTTC.

The rearrangement joins TRBV2 to TRBJ1-1; D gene unclear. Trimming removed 4 bases from V and 0 bases from J, with 12 bases in between. Germline V lookup: CDR1 SNHLY, CDR2 FYNNEI. This CDR3 comprises 15 residues. This CDR3 reads CASSGPTYMNTEAFF. The CDR3, as DNA: TGTGCCAGCAGTGGGCCGACTTATATGAACACTGAAGCTTTCTTT. The complete variable domain, with remaining parts taken from reference TRBV2 and TRBJ1-1, reads EPEVTQTPSHQVTQMGQEVILRCVPISNHLYFYWYRQILGQKVEFLVSFYNNEISEKSEIFDDQFSVERPDGSNFTLKIRSTKLEDSAMYFCASSGPTYMNTEAFFGQGTRLTVV.

The chain carries TRBV2 and TRBJ1-2; 7 nucleotides align to TRBD1. V gave up 6 bases and J gave up 5 bases; unmatched junction bases: 6. This CDR3 is built from 13 residues. Per germline, CDR1 SNHLY and CDR2 FYNNEI. In DNA form, the CDR3 reads TGTGCCAGCAGCAAGGACAGGAGGTATGGCTACACCTTC. Its translation is CASSKDRRYGYTF.

The rearrangement uses TRBV13 and TRBJ1-2, with TRBD1 as a possible D gene (5 bases). The CDR3 spans 16 residues. Germline V gene data show CDR1 as PRHDT and CDR2 as FYEKMQ (reference sequence). V lost 0 bases to trimming and J lost 4 bases, with 15 bases between them. CDR3 region: CASSLGGRLGGYGYTF. The CDR3 DNA sequence: TGTGCCAGCAGCTTAGGTGGGCGATTGGGGGGCTATGGCTACACCTTC.

This chain links TRBV3-1 (or the pseudogene TRBV3-2) with TRBJ1-4, with 7 bases aligning to TRBD1. This CDR3 is 14 amino acids long. Germline trimming cut 1 base from V and 6 bases from J; bases unmatched to any gene: 2. Germline loops: CDR1 LGHDT, CDR2 YNNKEL (reference sequence). The CDR3 coding sequence is TGTGCCAGCAGCCAAGTAGGGGGCTATGAAAAACTGTTTTTT. As protein: CASSQVGGYEKLFF.

The J gene is TRBJ2-1, the V gene TRBV3-1 (or the pseudogene TRBV3-2); 13 bases are a match to TRBD2. The germline V gene encodes CDR1 LGHDT and CDR2 YNNKEL (reference sequence). The trim removed 3 bases at V and 5 bases at J, leaving 1 base unmatched. The CDR3 is made up of 15 amino acids. The CDR3 sequence: CASSQGLAGHNEQFF. CDR3 nucleotides: TGTGCCAGCAGCCAGGGACTAGCGGGGCACAATGAGCAGTTCTTC.